The sequence of this T cell receptor beta chain was determined in a study of blood T cell repertoires in COVID-19. Overall study context: COVID-19 samples from acute and convalescent phases originated in the United States, Italy and Spain. From T cells, B-cell-depleted T cells, or PBMCs came the material, which was cDNA or gDNA.

The CDR3 consists of 17 residues. With V trimmed by 0 bases and J by 4 bases, 7 bases remained unmatched. Germline loops: CDR1 SGHVS, CDR2 FNYEAQ. In the original workflow: Nucleated cell counts were estimated from reference gene primer amplification. Method: immunoSEQ multiplex PCR; TCRdb's copy keeps in-frame clones and lacks some. V and J calls and clone size are those listed in that table; D and trimming were worked out from the DNA. The table lists about 64,000 clones, 85% to 90% of them singletons. This TCR was recovered from a man aged 50 to 59 with active COVID-19. V is TRBV7-6 and J is TRBJ2-1, with 9 nucleotides matching TRBD1. The sequencing input was peripheral blood. CDR3 in amino acids: CASSLAGIGTGYNEQFF. CDR3 bases: TGTGCCAGCAGCTTAGCAGGAATAGGGACAGGGTACAATGAGCAGTTCTTC.